This entry lists 16 T cell receptor beta chains sequenced from one sample in a study of early T cells in non-severe SARS-CoV-2 infection. TCRdb ran MiXCR on the 5' RACE reads and lists one entry per CDR3 protein. The sample shows 55,000 to 65,000 distinct CDR3 sequences, 8% to 11% of them seen only once. The material sequenced was whole blood. The receptors originated from an adult who was a healthcare worker with PCR-confirmed SARS-CoV-2 infection or an uninfected control (not recorded which).

This clonotype has a count of ten or more. The chain uses TRBV6-6 and TRBJ1-6; 8 bases are a match to TRBD1. The CDR3 consists of 16 residues. The V and J ends lost 4 bases and 6 bases, in that order; junction bases with no gene match: 8. From germline, CDR1 is MNHNY and CDR2 SVGAGI (reference sequence). This CDR3 reads CASSSHRTGSNSPLHF. DNA for the CDR3: TGTGCCAGCAGTTCCCACAGGACAGGGAGTAATTCACCCCTCCACTTT.

This clonotype was detected ten times or more. CDR3 sequence: CASSRDRGIYGYTF. In nucleotides, the CDR3 is TGTGCCAGCAGCCGGGACAGGGGGATCTATGGCTACACCTTC. This chain joins TRBV7-9 and TRBJ1-2, with TRBD1 matching 11 bases. Looked up from germline, CDR1 is SEHNR and CDR2 is FQNEAQ (reference sequence). The CDR3 sequence is 14 residues long. With V trimmed by 5 bases and J by 4 bases, 3 bases remained unmatched.

The V call is TRBV13, the J call TRBJ2-1; TRBD2 matches 11 bases. CDR3 length: 15 residues. V trimming: 4 bases; J trimming: 7 bases; junction bases outside the gene matches: 6. Looked up from germline, CDR1 is PRHDT and CDR2 is FYEKMQ (reference sequence). CDR3 residues: CASSYSGRAVNEQFF. The DNA for the CDR3 is TGTGCCAGCAGCTATAGCGGGAGGGCTGTTAATGAGCAGTTCTTC.

This clonotype was counted ten times or more. V is TRBV27 and J is TRBJ2-1; 10 bases are shared with TRBD1. Germline V gene sequence: CDR1 MNHEY, CDR2 SMNVEV (reference sequence). Trimming at V came to 6 bases and at J to 8 bases, leaving 7 bases not matched to a gene. CDR3 length equals 14 residues. CDR3 nucleotides: TGTGCCAGCAGCGACAGGGGGCCGCAGGATGAGCAGTTCTTC. Amino acid sequence: CASSDRGPQDEQFF.

This clonotype was recorded a few times. The rearrangement joins TRBV6-5 to TRBJ2-3, with TRBD2 as a possible D gene (6 bases). The CDR3 contains 14 residues. CDR1 and CDR2 from the germline V gene are MNHEY and SVGAGI. The V gene lost 4 bases and the J gene lost 4 bases, with 12 bases spanning the gap. Here the CDR3 DNA reads TGTGCCAGCAGTTCCCGGGACTTATCAGATACGCAGTATTTT. It codes for CASSSRDLSDTQYF.

The rearrangement joins TRBV7-2 to TRBJ2-7; 10 bases fit TRBD2. J was trimmed by 3 bases and V by 3 bases; bases with no gene match: 5. This CDR3 has 15 amino acids. Germline CDR1 reads SGHTA; CDR2 reads FQGNSA. Written as DNA, the CDR3 is TGTGCCAGCAGCTTTTATGCTAGCGGGAGCTACGAGCAGTACTTC. Protein product: CASSFYASGSYEQYF.

This clonotype came up a few times. This rearrangement joins TRBV5-1 to TRBJ1-1; 7 nucleotides match TRBD1. Trimming cost V 2 bases and J 4 bases; bases outside gene matches: 2. This CDR3 contains 13 residues. CDR1 and CDR2 (germline): SGHRS, YFSETQ. CDR3 nucleotide sequence: TGCGCCAGCAGCTTCAGACAGGGCACTGAAGCTTTCTTT. It codes for CASSFRQGTEAFF.

This clonotype came up a few times. The chain links TRBV3-1 to TRBJ1-2; unclear D gene. Between the trimmed V and J ends, which lost 0 bases and 8 bases, there was a span of 13 bases. The CDR3 extends over 14 amino acids. From germline, CDR1 is LGHDT and CDR2 YNNKEL (reference sequence). The CDR3 nucleotides read TGTGCCAGCAGCCAAGAGAGCCCATTCGGGGGCTACACCTTC. It is translated as CASSQESPFGGYTF.

This clonotype was seen ten or more times. This chain connects TRBV14 to TRBJ2-3; D gene uncertain. V gave up 4 bases and J gave up 7 bases, with 6 bases separating them. Germline assignment: CDR1 SGHDN and CDR2 FVKESK. This CDR3 has 11 amino acids. In nucleotides, the CDR3 is TGTGCCAGCAGCCCGTCAAATACGCAGTATTTT. It specifies CASSPSNTQYF.

This clonotype was counted many times. One end of the junction is discordant with germline, which a read error may explain. The rearrangement uses TRBV6-2 or TRBV6-3 and TRBJ2-7; no definite D call. From germline, CDR1 is MNHEY and CDR2 SVGEGT. The CDR3 runs 14 residues. CDR3: CASKPPQTSDEQYF. The CDR3 DNA is TGTGCCAGCAAACCTCCTCAGACCTCCGACGAGCAGTACTTC.

In this sample, this clonotype turned up many times. The CDR3 nucleotides are TGCAGCGTTGAGGCCAGGGGCACAGATACGCAGTATTTT. It codes for CSVEARGTDTQYF. V gene TRBV29-1 combines with J gene TRBJ2-3; tentative D call: TRBD1 (5 bases). Per the germline V gene, CDR1 is SQVTM and CDR2 is ANQGSEA. Between the trimmed V and J ends, which lost 3 bases and 1 base, there was a span of 8 bases. This CDR3 has 13 residues.

This clonotype occurred many times. The chain couples TRBV7-2 to TRBJ2-3, with TRBD2 matching 9 bases. Germline V gene sequence: CDR1 SGHTA, CDR2 FQGNSA. The ends lost 5 bases at V and 1 base at J; junction bases unmatched: 10. This CDR3 contains 17 residues. The DNA for the CDR3 is TGTGCCAGCAGCCCACACGTAGCGGGAGCCGGCACAGATACGCAGTATTTT. Its translation: CASSPHVAGAGTDTQYF.

This clonotype has at least ten counts. The CDR3 protein is CASSLGVSGNTIYF. CDR3 sequence (DNA): TGTGCCAGCAGTCTGGGCGTTTCTGGAAACACCATATATTTT. The V and J genes are TRBV7-3 and TRBJ1-3; no firm D call. This CDR3 comprises 14 residues. Trimming left V 6 bases short and J 1 base short, with 10 bases between. Looked up from germline, CDR1 is SGHTA and CDR2 is FQGTGA.

In this sample, this clonotype turned up many times. The rearrangement joins TRBV25-1 to TRBJ1-1; 8 bases are a match to TRBD1. The germline CDR1 and CDR2 sequences are MGHDK and SYGVNS. The ends lost 5 bases at V and 0 bases at J; junction bases unmatched: 8. This CDR3 spans 16 amino acids. The CDR3 reads CASSRAGGFMNTEAFF. Here the CDR3 DNA reads TGTGCCAGCAGTCGCGCAGGGGGCTTCATGAACACTGAAGCTTTCTTT.

This clonotype has only a few counts. The chain employs TRBV20-1 and TRBJ2-3; the match to TRBD2 covers 8 bases. This CDR3 is 13 amino acids long. In germline, CDR1 is DFQATT, CDR2 SNEGSKA (reference sequence). After removal of 6 bases from V and 6 bases from J, the junction contained 8 bases not matched to a gene. The CDR3 region has the DNA TGCAGTGCCCCCCGGGAGGGGGGGGATACGCAGTATTTT. Its translation is CSAPREGGDTQYF.

The CDR3 DNA reads as TGTGCCAGCGACCCCGGACCCAATAGCGGGACCACCGGGGAGCTGTTTTTT. It encodes CASDPGPNSGTTGELFF. The V call is TRBV11-1, the J call TRBJ2-2; 8 nucleotides match TRBD2. J was trimmed by 4 bases and V by 8 bases; bases with no gene match: 15. CDR1 is SGHAT and CDR2 is FQDESV in the germline V gene (reference sequence). The CDR3 loop spans 17 amino acids.